This TCR beta chain is drawn from a study of Graves' ophthalmopathy and Graves' hyperthyroidism. Overall study: Untreated patients at initial diagnosis provided peripheral blood.

An approximately 9.4 ml volume of fresh peripheral blood provided the PBMCs. Amplified TCR beta CDR3 regions were obtained using RNA transcripts as template. An opening RT-PCR round employed HTBI primers and preceded a second-round multiplex PCR. TCRdb re-called the multiplex PCR reads with MiXCR, one entry per CDR3 protein. The sample yields hundreds of thousands of distinct CDR3 sequences, about 40% seen once. The specimen sequenced was peripheral blood. The source is an adult man with Graves' ophthalmopathy.

The CDR3 is CSGHREEQFF. CDR3 nucleotides: TGCAGCGGCCACAGGGAGGAGCAGTTCTTC. The V gene is TRBV29-1, the J gene TRBJ2-1; D possibly corresponds to TRBD1 (6 bases). The V gene lost 7 bases and the J gene lost 10 bases, with 11 bases spanning the gap. Looked up from germline, CDR1 is SQVTM and CDR2 is ANQGSEA. The CDR3 runs to 10 residues.